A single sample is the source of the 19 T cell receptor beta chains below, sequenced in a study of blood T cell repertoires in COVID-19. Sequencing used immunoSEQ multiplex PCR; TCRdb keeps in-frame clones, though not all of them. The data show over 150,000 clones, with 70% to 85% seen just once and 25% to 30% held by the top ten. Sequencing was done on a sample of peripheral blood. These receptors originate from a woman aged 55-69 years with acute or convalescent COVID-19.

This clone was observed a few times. Here the CDR3 reads CASSLGRSYGYTF. CDR3 sequence (DNA): TGTGCCAGCAGTTTAGGGAGGAGCTATGGCTACACCTTC. V usage is TRBV28 and J usage is TRBJ1-2; D not certain. The ends were cut back, 2 bases at V and 4 bases at J, with 8 bases in the middle. Germline loops: CDR1 MDHEN, CDR2 SYDVKM. This CDR3 comprises 13 residues.

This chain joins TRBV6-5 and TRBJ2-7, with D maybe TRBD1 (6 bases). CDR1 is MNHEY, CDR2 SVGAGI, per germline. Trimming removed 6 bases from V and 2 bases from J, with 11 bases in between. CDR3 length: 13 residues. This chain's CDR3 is CASSRGGPYEQYV. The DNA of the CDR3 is TGTGCCAGCAGCCGAGGGGGTCCCTACGAGCAGTACGTC.

The CDR3 DNA reads as TGCGCCAGCAGCCCCTGGACGGGGAACTATGGCTACACCTTC. It translates to CASSPWTGNYGYTF. V usage is TRBV4-1 and J usage is TRBJ1-2; unclear D gene. The CDR3 sequence is 14 residues long. Per germline, CDR1 MGHRA and CDR2 YSYEKL. V lost 4 bases, J lost 2 bases, and 11 bases lay in between.

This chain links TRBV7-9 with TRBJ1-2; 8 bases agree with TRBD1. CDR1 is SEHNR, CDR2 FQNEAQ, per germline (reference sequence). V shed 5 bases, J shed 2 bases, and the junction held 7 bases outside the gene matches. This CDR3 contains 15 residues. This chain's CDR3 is CASSPEQGGNYGYTF. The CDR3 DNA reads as TGTGCCAGCAGCCCAGAACAGGGGGGAAACTATGGCTACACCTTC.

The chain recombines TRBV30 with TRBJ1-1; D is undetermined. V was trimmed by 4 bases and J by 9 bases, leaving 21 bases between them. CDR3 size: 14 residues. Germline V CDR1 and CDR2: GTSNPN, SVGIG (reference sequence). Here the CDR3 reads CAWTPSRGGSKAFF. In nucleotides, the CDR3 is TGTGCCTGGACGCCATCGCGGGGAGGCAGTAAAGCTTTCTTT.

This CDR3 reads CASSSPGEKWAGNTIYF. The CDR3 DNA is TGTGCCAGCAGCTCCCCGGGAGAAAAGTGGGCTGGAAACACCATATATTTT. The J gene is TRBJ1-3, the V gene TRBV11-2, with D unclear. This CDR3 spans 17 amino acids. The V and J ends lost 4 bases and 2 bases respectively, with 18 bases between them. CDR1 SGHAT and CDR2 FQNNGV come from the germline V gene. The whole variable domain, remainder taken from reference TRBV11-2 and TRBJ1-3, is EAGVAQSPRYKIIEKRQSVAFWCNPISGHATLYWYQQILGQGPKLLIQFQNNGVVDDSQLPKDRFSAERLKGVDSTLKIQPAKLEDSAVYLCASSSPGEKWAGNTIYFGEGSWLTVV.

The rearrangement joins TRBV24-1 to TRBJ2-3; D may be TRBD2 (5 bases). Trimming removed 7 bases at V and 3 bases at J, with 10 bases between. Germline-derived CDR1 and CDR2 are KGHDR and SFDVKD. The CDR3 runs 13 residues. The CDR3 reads CATSRSGTDTQYF. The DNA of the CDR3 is TGTGCCACCAGCAGATCGGGGACAGATACGCAGTATTTT.

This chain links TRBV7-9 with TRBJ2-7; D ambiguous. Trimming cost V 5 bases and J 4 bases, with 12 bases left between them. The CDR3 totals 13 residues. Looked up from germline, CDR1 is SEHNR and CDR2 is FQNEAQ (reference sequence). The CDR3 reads CASSPPMRYEQYF. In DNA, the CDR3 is TGTGCCAGCAGCCCACCGATGAGATACGAGCAGTACTTC.

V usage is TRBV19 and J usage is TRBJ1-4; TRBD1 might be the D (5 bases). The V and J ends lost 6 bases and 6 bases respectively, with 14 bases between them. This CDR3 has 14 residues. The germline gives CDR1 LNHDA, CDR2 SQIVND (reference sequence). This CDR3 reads CASSFGTKDEKLFF. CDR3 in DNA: TGTGCCAGTAGCTTCGGGACTAAGGATGAAAAACTGTTTTTT.

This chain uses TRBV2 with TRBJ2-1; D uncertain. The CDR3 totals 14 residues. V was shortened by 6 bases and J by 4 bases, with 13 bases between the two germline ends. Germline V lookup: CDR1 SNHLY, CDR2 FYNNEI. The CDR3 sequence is CASSPSAVYNEQFF. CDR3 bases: TGTGCCAGCAGCCCCAGCGCAGTGTACAATGAGCAGTTCTTC.

The CDR3, as DNA: TGTGCCAGCAGCTTAAGGGTGGCGGGGGGGAACACCGGGGAGCTGTTTTTT. Residues: CASSLRVAGGNTGELFF. This chain uses TRBV7-8 with TRBJ2-2; 8 bases line up with TRBD2. Germline assignment: CDR1 SGHVS and CDR2 FQNEAQ. Trimming cost V 2 bases and J 1 base; bases outside gene matches: 6. The CDR3 spans 17 residues.

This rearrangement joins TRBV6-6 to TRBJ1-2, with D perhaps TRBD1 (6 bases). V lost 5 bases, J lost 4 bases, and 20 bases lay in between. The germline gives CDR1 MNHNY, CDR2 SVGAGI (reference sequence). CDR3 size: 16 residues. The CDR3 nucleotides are TGTGCCAGCAGTCGGACAGATACGCTTAGTCTCTATGGCTACACCTTC. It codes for CASSRTDTLSLYGYTF.

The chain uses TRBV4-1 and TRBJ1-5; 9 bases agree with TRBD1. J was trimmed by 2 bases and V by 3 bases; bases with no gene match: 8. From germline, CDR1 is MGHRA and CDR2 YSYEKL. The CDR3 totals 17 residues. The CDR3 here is CASSQGQGKTGNQPQHF. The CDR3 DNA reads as TGCGCCAGCAGCCAGGGACAGGGCAAGACTGGCAATCAGCCCCAGCATTTT.

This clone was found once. The CDR3 loop reads CASSGGGLAKPTGELFF. CDR3 in DNA: TGTGCCAGCAGCGGGGGGGGACTAGCGAAACCTACCGGGGAGCTGTTTTTT. The chain combines TRBV2 with TRBJ2-2; 10 bases are a match to TRBD2. The CDR3 spans 17 residues. Germline loops: CDR1 SNHLY, CDR2 FYNNEI. The junction had 12 bases not matched to a gene; V was cut back by 6 bases and J by 5 bases.

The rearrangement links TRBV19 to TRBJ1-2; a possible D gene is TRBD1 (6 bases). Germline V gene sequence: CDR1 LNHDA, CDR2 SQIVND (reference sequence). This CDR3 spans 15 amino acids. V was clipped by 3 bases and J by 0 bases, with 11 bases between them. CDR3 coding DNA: TGTGCCAGTAGTATTAGGTGGACAGCTAACTATGGCTACACCTTC. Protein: CASSIRWTANYGYTF.

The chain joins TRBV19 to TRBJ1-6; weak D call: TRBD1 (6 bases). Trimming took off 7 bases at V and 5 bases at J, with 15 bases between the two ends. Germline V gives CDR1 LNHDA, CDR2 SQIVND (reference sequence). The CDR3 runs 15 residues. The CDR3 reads CASTRQDRNNSPLHF. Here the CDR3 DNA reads TGTGCCAGTACCCGACAGGACCGGAATAATTCACCCCTCCACTTT.

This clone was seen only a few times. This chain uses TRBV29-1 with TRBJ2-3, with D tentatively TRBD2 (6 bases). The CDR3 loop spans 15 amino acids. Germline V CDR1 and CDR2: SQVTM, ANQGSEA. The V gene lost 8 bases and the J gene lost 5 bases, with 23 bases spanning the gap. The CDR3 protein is CSLILTSSRGDTQYF. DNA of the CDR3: TGCAGCCTTATCCTGACTAGTAGTCGCGGAGATACGCAGTATTTT.

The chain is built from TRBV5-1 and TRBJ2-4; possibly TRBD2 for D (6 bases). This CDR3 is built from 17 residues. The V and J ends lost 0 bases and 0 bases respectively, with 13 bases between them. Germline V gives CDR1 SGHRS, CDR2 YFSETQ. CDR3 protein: CASSLAPGEIAKNIQYF. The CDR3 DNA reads TGCGCCAGCAGCTTGGCCCCGGGGGAAATAGCCAAAAACATTCAGTACTTC.

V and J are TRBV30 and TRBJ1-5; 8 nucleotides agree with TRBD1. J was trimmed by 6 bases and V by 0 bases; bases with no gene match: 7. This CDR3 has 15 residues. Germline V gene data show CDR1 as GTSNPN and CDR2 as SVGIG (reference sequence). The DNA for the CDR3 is TGTGCCTGGAGTGTGACAGGGGCGCTGTCTCAGCCCCAGCATTTT. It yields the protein CAWSVTGALSQPQHF.